Listed here are 12 T cell receptor beta chains from one sample, sequenced in a study of blood T cell repertoires in COVID-19 (TCRdb year 2020). Preparation of the library involved the immunoSEQ multiplex PCR assay. Sourced from immuneACCESS, this table was stored by TCRdb with only in-frame sequences that have V and J called. A share of the clones is absent; for the studies checked, an unresolved V gene accounts for under half, and the remainder has no known explanation. Within this sample are 150,000 to 200,000 clones, with approximately 79% of them counted one time only. The ten largest clones represent around 7% of the sample. Sequences were obtained from peripheral blood. The receptors shown here come from a woman in her thirties or forties with COVID-19, enrolled during active disease.

The chain uses TRBV5-4 and TRBJ2-1, with a possible D match to TRBD1 (5 bases). Germline CDR1 is SGHNT and CDR2 is YYREEE (reference sequence). V was pared by 0 bases and J by 6 bases, with 10 bases between. The CDR3 is 14 amino acids. The CDR3 spells CASSLVQGGNEQFF. CDR3 nucleotide sequence: TGTGCCAGCAGCTTGGTTCAGGGTGGCAATGAGCAGTTCTTC.

The chain has TRBV30 and TRBJ2-1, with TRBD2 as a possible D gene (7 bases). Trimming removed 3 bases from V and 8 bases from J, with 29 bases in between. Per germline, CDR1 GTSNPN and CDR2 SVGIG (reference sequence). This CDR3 is 18 amino acids long. The CDR3 nucleotides are TGTGCCTGGAGCGTCCCACCAAGGGGGGGGGCCATAAGGGATGAGCAGTTCTTC. It specifies CAWSVPPRGGAIRDEQFF.

This chain uses TRBV3-1 (or the pseudogene TRBV3-2) with TRBJ2-1; a possible D gene is TRBD2 (5 bases). CDR1 is LGHDT and CDR2 is YNNKEL in the germline V gene (reference sequence). The CDR3 contains 14 residues. Trimming removed 0 bases at V and 7 bases at J, with 10 bases between. CDR3 residues: CASSQERVANEQFF. Written as DNA, the CDR3 is TGTGCCAGCAGCCAAGAAAGGGTAGCGAATGAGCAGTTCTTC.

The chain carries TRBV19 and TRBJ1-1, with D perhaps TRBD1 (6 bases). Between the trimmed V and J ends, which lost 8 bases and 0 bases, there was a span of 10 bases. This CDR3 is built from 13 residues. The V gene's germline CDR1 is LNHDA and CDR2 SQIVND (reference sequence). Here the CDR3 reads CASATGMNTEAFF. The CDR3 nucleotides are TGTGCCAGTGCGACAGGAATGAACACTGAAGCTTTCTTT.

The J gene is TRBJ1-3, the V gene TRBV7-9, with TRBD1 matching 8 bases. Trimming took 3 bases from V and 0 from J; bases not matched to a gene: 1. The CDR3 totals 15 residues. Germline loops: CDR1 SEHNR, CDR2 FQNEAQ (reference sequence). The CDR3 nucleotides are TGTGCCAGCAGCTTCGGACAGGGCTCTGGAAACACCATATATTTT. Protein: CASSFGQGSGNTIYF.

V and J are TRBV28 and TRBJ2-2; maybe TRBD1 (5 bases). The germline CDR1 and CDR2 sequences are MDHEN and SYDVKM. CDR3 size: 15 residues. Deletions cut 6 bases from V and 1 base from J, with 12 bases between. The CDR3 spells CASRPERGNTGELFF. As DNA, the CDR3 is TGTGCCAGCAGGCCCGAAAGGGGGAACACCGGGGAGCTGTTTTTT.

J is TRBJ1-3 and V is TRBV6-6; 7 bases match TRBD1. CDR1 and CDR2 (germline): MNHNY, SVGAGI (reference sequence). This CDR3 is built from 15 residues. Losses at the gene ends were 0 bases for V and 4 bases for J; bases not matched to a gene: 3. DNA for the CDR3: TGTGCCAGCAGTTACTCAAGGGGGCTAGGAAACACCATATATTTT. Translation: CASSYSRGLGNTIYF.

V and J are TRBV5-4 and TRBJ2-7; 9 bases align to TRBD1. This CDR3 region has 13 residues. Germline-derived CDR1 and CDR2 are SGHNT and YYREEE (reference sequence). The V gene end was trimmed by 5 bases and the J gene end by 5 bases; junction bases not matched to a gene: 5. The CDR3 loop reads CASRSTGGDEQYF. In nucleotides, the CDR3 is TGTGCCAGCAGGTCTACAGGGGGCGACGAGCAGTACTTC. The complete variable domain, with remaining parts taken from reference TRBV5-4 and TRBJ2-7, reads ETGVTQSPTHLIKTRGQQVTLRCSSQSGHNTVSWYQQALGQGPQFIFQYYREEENGRGNFPPRFSGLQFPNYSSELNVNALELDDSALYLCASRSTGGDEQYFGPGTRLTVT.

For the CDR3, the DNA is TGTGCCAGCAGCGTAGGGGGACAGGGGGATGAAAAACTGTTTTTT. Translated: CASSVGGQGDEKLFF. V gene TRBV9 combines with J gene TRBJ1-4, with 11 nucleotides matching TRBD1. CDR1 is SGDLS, CDR2 YYNGEE, per germline. V was clipped by 0 bases and J by 6 bases; unmatched bases: 1. The CDR3 is 15 amino acids.

The chain couples TRBV3-1 (or the pseudogene TRBV3-2) to TRBJ2-5, with D possibly being TRBD2 (5 bases). Trimming stripped 4 bases from V and 1 base from J, with 13 bases between. Germline CDR1 reads LGHDT; CDR2 reads YNNKEL (reference sequence). This CDR3 has 15 amino acids. Here the CDR3 reads CASSPLRGGQETQYF. CDR3 coding DNA: TGTGCCAGCAGCCCCCTTCGGGGTGGCCAAGAGACCCAGTACTTC.

The chain has TRBV28 and TRBJ2-1; TRBD2 is a possible D gene (7 bases). Germline-derived CDR1 and CDR2 are MDHEN and SYDVKM. This CDR3 has 16 residues. The V end lost 5 bases, the J end lost 2 bases, and 16 bases lay between the germline ends. The DNA of the CDR3 is TGTGCCAGCAGTACCCCCCGAGGGGGGGCCTACAATGAGCAGTTCTTC. Translation gives CASSTPRGGAYNEQFF.

V gene TRBV9 combines with J gene TRBJ1-3, with no clear D. The length of the CDR3 is 14 residues. Per germline, CDR1 SGDLS and CDR2 YYNGEE. V was trimmed by 6 bases and J by 1 base, leaving 11 bases between them. The CDR3 region is CASTSELSGNTIYF. CDR3 in DNA: TGTGCCAGCACCTCGGAGTTGTCTGGAAACACCATATATTTT. Drawing the rest from reference TRBV9 and TRBJ1-3, the complete variable domain is DSGVTQTPKHLITATGQRVTLRCSPRSGDLSVYWYQQSLDQGLQFLIQYYNGEERAKGNILERFSAQQFPDLHSELNLSSLELGDSALYFCASTSELSGNTIYFGEGSWLTVV.